This T cell receptor beta chain was sequenced in a study of OX40 agonist ivuxolimab in advanced cancers. Sequencing used immunoSEQ multiplex PCR; TCRdb keeps in-frame clones, though not all of them. The sample holds roughly 45,000 clones, approximately 86% seen once. Points from the study as a whole: The investigators did not determine what antigen specificity the expanded peripheral T cells had.

A note on this clone: The antigen remains unidentified. This sample also contains other DNA sequences that code for the same CDR3.

This CDR3 contains 13 residues. Germline V lookup: CDR1 KGHSH, CDR2 LQKENI. Trimming removed 2 bases at V and 0 bases at J, with 4 bases between. This sample comprised CD4+ or CD8+ T cells sorted from blood, obtained in a trial of the OX40 agonist ivuxolimab. This sequence was found in an adult with an advanced solid tumor such as melanoma, head and neck, liver or kidney cancer. The V and J genes are TRBV18 and TRBJ1-1; no definite D call. Here the CDR3 DNA reads TGTGCCAGCTCACCAGGACTGAACACTGAAGCTTTCTTT. Translated: CASSPGLNTEAFF.